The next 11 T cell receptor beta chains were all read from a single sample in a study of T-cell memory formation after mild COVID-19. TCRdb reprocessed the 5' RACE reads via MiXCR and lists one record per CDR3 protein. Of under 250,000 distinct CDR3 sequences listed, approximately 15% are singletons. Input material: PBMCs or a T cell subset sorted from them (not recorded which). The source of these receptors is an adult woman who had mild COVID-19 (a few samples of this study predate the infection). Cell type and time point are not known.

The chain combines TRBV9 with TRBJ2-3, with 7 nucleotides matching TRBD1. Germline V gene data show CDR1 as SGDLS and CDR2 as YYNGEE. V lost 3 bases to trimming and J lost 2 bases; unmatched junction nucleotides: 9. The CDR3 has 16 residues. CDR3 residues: CASSATRQGHTDTQYF. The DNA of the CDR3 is TGTGCCAGCAGCGCGACCAGACAGGGACACACAGATACGCAGTATTTT.

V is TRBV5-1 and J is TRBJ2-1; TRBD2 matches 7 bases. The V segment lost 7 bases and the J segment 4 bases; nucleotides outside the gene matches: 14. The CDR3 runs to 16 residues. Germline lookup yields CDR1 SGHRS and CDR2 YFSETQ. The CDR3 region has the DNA TGCGCCAGCTCACCCCGGAGGGAGGGCCAGTACAATGAGCAGTTCTTC. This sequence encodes CASSPRREGQYNEQFF.

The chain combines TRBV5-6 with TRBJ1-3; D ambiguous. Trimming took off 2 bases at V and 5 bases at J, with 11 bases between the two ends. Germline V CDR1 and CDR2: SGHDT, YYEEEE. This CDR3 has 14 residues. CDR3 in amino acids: CASSLRRPRNTIYF. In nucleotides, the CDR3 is TGTGCCAGCAGCTTAAGGAGGCCACGAAACACCATATATTTT.

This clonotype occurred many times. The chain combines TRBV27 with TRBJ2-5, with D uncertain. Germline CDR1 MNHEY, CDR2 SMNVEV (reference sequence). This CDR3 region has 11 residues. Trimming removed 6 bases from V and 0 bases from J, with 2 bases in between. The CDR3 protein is CASSYQETQYF. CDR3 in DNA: TGTGCCAGCAGCTACCAAGAGACCCAGTACTTC.

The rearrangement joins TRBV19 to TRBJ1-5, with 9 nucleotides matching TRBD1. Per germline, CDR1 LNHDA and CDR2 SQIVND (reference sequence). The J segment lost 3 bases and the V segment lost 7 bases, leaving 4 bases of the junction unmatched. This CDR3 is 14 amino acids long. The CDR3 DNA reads TGTGCCAGTAAGGACAGGGGCTACAATCAGCCCCAGCATTTT. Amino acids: CASKDRGYNQPQHF.

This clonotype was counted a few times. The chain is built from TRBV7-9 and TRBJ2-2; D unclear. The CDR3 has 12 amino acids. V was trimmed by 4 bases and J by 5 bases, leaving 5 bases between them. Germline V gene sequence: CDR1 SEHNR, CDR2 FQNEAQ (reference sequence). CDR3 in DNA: TGTGCCAGCAGCTCTCAGACCGGGGAGCTGTTTTTT. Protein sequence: CASSSQTGELFF. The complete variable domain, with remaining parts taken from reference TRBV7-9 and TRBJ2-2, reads DTGVSQNPRHKITKRGQNVTFRCDPISEHNRLYWYRQTLGQGPEFLTYFQNEAQLEKSRLLSDRFSAERPKGSFSTLEIQRTEQGDSAMYLCASSSQTGELFFGEGSRLTVL.

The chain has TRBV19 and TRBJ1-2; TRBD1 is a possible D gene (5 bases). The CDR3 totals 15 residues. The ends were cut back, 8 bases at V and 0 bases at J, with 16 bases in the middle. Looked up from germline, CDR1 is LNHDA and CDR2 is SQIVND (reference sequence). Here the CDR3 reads CASLSSGTTNYGYTF. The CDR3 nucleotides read TGTGCCAGTTTATCCTCGGGGACTACTAACTATGGCTACACCTTC.

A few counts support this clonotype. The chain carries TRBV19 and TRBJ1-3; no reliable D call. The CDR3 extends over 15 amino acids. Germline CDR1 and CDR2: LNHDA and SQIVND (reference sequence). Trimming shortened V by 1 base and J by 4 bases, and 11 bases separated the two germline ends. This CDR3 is CASSIARVQGNTIYF. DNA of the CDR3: TGTGCCAGTAGTATAGCACGGGTACAGGGAAACACCATATATTTT.

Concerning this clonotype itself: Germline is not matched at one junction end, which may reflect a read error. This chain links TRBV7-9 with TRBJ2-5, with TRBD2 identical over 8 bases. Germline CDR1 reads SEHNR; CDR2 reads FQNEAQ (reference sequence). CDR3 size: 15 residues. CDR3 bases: TGTGCCAGCAGCTTAGCATCTGCCGGGAGGGAGACCAAGTACTTC. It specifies CASSLASAGRETKYF.

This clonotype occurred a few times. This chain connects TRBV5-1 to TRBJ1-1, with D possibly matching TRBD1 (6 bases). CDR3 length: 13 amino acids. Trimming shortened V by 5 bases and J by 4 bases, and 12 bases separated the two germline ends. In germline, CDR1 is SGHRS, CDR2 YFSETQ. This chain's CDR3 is CASRWGLGTEAFF. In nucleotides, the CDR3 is TGCGCCAGCAGATGGGGGCTAGGCACTGAAGCTTTCTTT.

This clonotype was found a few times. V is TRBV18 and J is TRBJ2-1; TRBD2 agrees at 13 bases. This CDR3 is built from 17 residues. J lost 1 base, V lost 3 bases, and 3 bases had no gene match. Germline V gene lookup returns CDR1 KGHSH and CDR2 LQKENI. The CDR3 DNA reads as TGTGCCAGCTCACCTCTGGGACTAGCGGGATCCTACAATGAGCAGTTCTTC. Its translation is CASSPLGLAGSYNEQFF.